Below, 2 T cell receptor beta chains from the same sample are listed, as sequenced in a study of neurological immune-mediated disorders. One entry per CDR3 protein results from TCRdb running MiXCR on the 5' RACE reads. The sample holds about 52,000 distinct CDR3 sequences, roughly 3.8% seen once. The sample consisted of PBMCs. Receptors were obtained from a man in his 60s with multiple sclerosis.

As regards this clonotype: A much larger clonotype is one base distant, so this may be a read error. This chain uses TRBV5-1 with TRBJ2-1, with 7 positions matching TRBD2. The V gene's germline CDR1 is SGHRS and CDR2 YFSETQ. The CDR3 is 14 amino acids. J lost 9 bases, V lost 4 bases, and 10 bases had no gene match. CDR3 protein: CASSPVTSMGEQFF. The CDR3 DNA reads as TGCGCCAGCAGCCCCGTGACTAGCATGGGTGAGCAGTTCTTC.

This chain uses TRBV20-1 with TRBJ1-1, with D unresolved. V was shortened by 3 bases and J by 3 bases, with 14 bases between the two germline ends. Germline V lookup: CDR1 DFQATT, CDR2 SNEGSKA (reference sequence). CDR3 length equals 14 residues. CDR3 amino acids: CSASRGMEDTEAFF. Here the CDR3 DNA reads TGCAGTGCTAGTAGAGGAATGGAGGACACTGAAGCTTTCTTT.